Following are 7 T cell receptor beta chains from one sample sequenced in a study of blood T cell repertoires in COVID-19. Assay used: immunoSEQ multiplex PCR; TCRdb lists only in-frame clones, some missing. This repertoire shows around 200,000 clones, approximately 90% found once; its top ten account for roughly 6.2%. The sample comprised peripheral blood. The receptor source for this set is a man in his sixties who had recovered from COVID-19.

The genes are TRBV5-1 and TRBJ2-3, with TRBD2 identical over 8 bases. V dropped 4 bases and J dropped 6; count of bases not matched to a gene: 10. CDR1 is SGHRS, CDR2 YFSETQ, per germline. This CDR3 is built from 15 residues. In nucleotides, the CDR3 is TGCGCCAGCAGCAGGGCGGGGGGCTTTGGGGATACGCAGTATTTT. Protein: CASSRAGGFGDTQYF.

The chain is built from TRBV5-1 and TRBJ2-1; 8 bases fit TRBD1. Germline lookup yields CDR1 SGHRS and CDR2 YFSETQ. The V segment lost 4 bases and the J segment 4 bases; nucleotides outside the gene matches: 7. The CDR3 sequence is 15 residues long. CDR3 residues: CASSPGQGHYNEQFF. The CDR3 nucleotides read TGCGCCAGCAGCCCTGGACAGGGACATTACAATGAGCAGTTCTTC. The full variable domain, completed using reference TRBV5-1 and TRBJ2-1, is KAGVTQTPRYLIKTRGQQVTLSCSPISGHRSVSWYQQTPGQGLQFLFEYFSETQRNKGNFPGRFSGRQFSNSRSEMNVSTLELGDSALYLCASSPGQGHYNEQFFGPGTRLTVL.

The gene calls are TRBV15 and TRBJ2-7; TRBD2 matches 14 bases. This CDR3 spans 18 amino acids. Germline lookup yields CDR1 LNHNV and CDR2 YYDKDF (reference sequence). After removal of 5 bases from V and 5 bases from J, the junction contained 14 bases not matched to a gene. CDR3 DNA: TGTGCCACCAGCCTCCGGGGACTAGCGGGAGAAAAAAGGAACGAGCAGTACTTC. The encoded protein is CATSLRGLAGEKRNEQYF.

The CDR3 here is CASSPRGTSGAHNEQFF. CDR3 nucleotides: TGTGCCAGCAGCCCAAGGGGTACTAGCGGGGCACACAATGAGCAGTTCTTC. J is TRBJ2-1 and V is TRBV7-9, with 10 bases matching TRBD2. V gave up 5 bases and J gave up 5 bases; unmatched junction bases: 12. Germline CDR1 is SEHNR and CDR2 is FQNEAQ (reference sequence). The CDR3 is 17 residues long. Combining the CDR3 with reference TRBV7-9 and TRBJ2-1 gives the whole variable domain DTGVSQNPRHKITKRGQNVTFRCDPISEHNRLYWYRQTLGQGPEFLTYFQNEAQLEKSRLLSDRFSAERPKGSFSTLEIQRTEQGDSAMYLCASSPRGTSGAHNEQFFGPGTRLTVL.

This clone was found a few times. The CDR3 loop is CASSVGQGTAEAFF. CDR3 nucleotides: TGTGCCAGCAGCGTGGGACAGGGAACGGCTGAAGCTTTCTTT. The J gene is TRBJ1-1, the V gene TRBV11-3; 9 bases are a match to TRBD1. The germline CDR1 and CDR2 sequences are SGHNT and YENEEA. The CDR3 consists of 14 residues. The V segment lost 5 bases and the J segment 6 bases; nucleotides outside the gene matches: 7.

This chain connects TRBV6-5 to TRBJ1-5; the D is unclear. Trimming cost V 8 bases and J 0 bases, with 8 bases left between them. This CDR3 has 13 residues. CDR1 is MNHEY and CDR2 is SVGAGI in the germline V gene. The CDR3 spells CASRADSNQPQHF. The CDR3 nucleotides are TGTGCCAGCCGAGCGGATAGCAATCAGCCCCAGCATTTT.

The V and J genes are TRBV5-6 and TRBJ1-5; a possible D gene is TRBD1 (6 bases). V gave up 0 bases and J gave up 5 bases, with 9 bases separating them. Per germline, CDR1 SGHDT and CDR2 YYEEEE. This CDR3 comprises 14 residues. The CDR3 DNA is TGTGCCAGCAGCTTGGGACAGGACTATCAGCCCCAGCATTTT. Translation: CASSLGQDYQPQHF.